This TCR beta chain was documented in a study of cytomegalovirus exposure and HLA in healthy donors. The V and J ends lost 5 bases and 1 base respectively, with 7 bases between them. The length of the CDR3 is 12 residues. The germline V gene encodes CDR1 SGDLS and CDR2 YYNGEE. Overall study results and limits: Most subjects had HLA-A and HLA-B alleles reportedly predicted accurately by TCR beta sequences. In an earlier analysis, in some 500 donors, most V segments appeared productive either ~90% or ~30% of the time. Rare TCR sequences dominated, though some public TCRs recurred in many donors.

The PCR was carried out with 60 Vbeta primers and 13 Jbeta primers. The table came from immunoSEQ multiplex PCR; TCRdb's copy has only in-frame clones and leaves some out. The table has 90,000 or so clones, 75% to 85% seen once. With regard to this clone: Its antigen is not identified.

Sequenced: PBMCs. The receptor's source is a man aged 45-65 years in good health and CMV-seropositive. The V and J genes are TRBV9 and TRBJ2-7; D uncertain. The CDR3 DNA sequence: TGTGCCAGCAGTGCAACTTCCTACGAGCAGTACTTC. Translating gives CASSATSYEQYF.